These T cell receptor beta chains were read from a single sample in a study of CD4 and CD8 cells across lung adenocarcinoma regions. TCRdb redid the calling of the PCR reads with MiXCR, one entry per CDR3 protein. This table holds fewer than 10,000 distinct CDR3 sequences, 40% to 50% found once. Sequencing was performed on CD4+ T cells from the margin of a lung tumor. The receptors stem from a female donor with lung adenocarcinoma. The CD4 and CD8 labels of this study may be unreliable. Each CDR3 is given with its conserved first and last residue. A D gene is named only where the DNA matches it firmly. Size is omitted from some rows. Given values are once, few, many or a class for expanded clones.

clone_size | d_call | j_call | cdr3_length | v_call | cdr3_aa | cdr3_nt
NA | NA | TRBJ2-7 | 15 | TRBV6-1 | CASSPSQGGSYEQYF | TGTGCCAGCAGTCCATCACAGGGCGGGAGCTACGAGCAGTACTTC
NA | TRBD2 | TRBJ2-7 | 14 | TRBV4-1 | CASSQAGGSDEQYF | TGCGCCAGCAGCCAAGCGGGCGGGAGCGACGAGCAGTACTTC
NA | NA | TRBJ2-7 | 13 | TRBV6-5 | CASSYSTGYEQYF | TGTGCCAGCAGTTACTCGACAGGTTACGAGCAGTACTTC
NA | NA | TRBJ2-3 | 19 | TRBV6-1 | CASSEGLGLGGGSKNTQYF | TGTGCCAGCAGTGAAGGTCTGGGCCTGGGGGGGGGCAGCAAAAATACGCAGTATTTT
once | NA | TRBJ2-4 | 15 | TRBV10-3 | CAISASIEAKNIQYF | TGTGCCATCAGTGCTAGCATTGAGGCCAAAAACATTCAGTACTTC
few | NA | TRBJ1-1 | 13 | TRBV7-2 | CASSLAINTEAFF | TGTGCCAGCAGCTTAGCCATAAACACTGAAGCTTTCTTT
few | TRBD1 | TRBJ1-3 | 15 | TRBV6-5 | CASSNEGAGGNTIYF | TGTGCCAGCAGTAACGAGGGGGCAGGTGGAAACACCATATATTTT
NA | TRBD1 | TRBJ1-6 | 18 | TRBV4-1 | CASSLQPITGVGDSPLHF | TGCGCCAGCAGCCTACAACCTATAACAGGGGTGGGGGATTCACCCCTCCACTTT
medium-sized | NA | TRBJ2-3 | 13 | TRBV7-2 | CASSRPDTDTQYF | TGTGCCAGCAGCCGTCCGGACACAGATACGCAGTATTTT
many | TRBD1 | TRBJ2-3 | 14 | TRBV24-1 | CATRRTGESDTQYF | TGTGCCACCAGGAGGACAGGGGAATCCGATACGCAGTATTTT
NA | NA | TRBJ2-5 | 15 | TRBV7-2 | CASSTRGWGLETQYF | TGTGCCAGCAGCACCCGGGGGTGGGGCTTGGAGACCCAGTACTTC
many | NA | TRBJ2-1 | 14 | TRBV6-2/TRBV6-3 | CATTFGTEGDEQFF | TGTGCCACGACATTCGGGACGGAGGGCGATGAGCAGTTCTTC
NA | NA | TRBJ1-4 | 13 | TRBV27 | CASSLARGEKLFF | TGTGCCAGCAGTTTAGCCAGGGGTGAAAAACTGTTTTTT
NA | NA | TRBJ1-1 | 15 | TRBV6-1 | CASNRARARNTEAFF | TGTGCCAGCAATCGCGCACGGGCCAGGAACACTGAAGCTTTCTTT
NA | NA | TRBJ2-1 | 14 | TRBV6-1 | CASSGGAGANVQYF | TGTGCCAGCAGTGGCGGGGCGGGGGCCAACGTGCAGTATTTC
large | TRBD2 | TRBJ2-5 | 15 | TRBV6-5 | CASSFGGVAQETQYF | TGTGCCAGCAGTTTTGGGGGGGTAGCGCAAGAGACCCAGTACTTC
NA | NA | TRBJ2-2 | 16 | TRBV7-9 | CASSPMSEKSTGELFF | TGTGCCAGCAGCCCGATGTCCGAAAAATCCACCGGGGAGCTGTTTTTT
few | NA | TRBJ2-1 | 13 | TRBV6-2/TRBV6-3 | CASLWQGRNEQFF | TGTGCCAGCCTCTGGCAGGGACGGAATGAGCAGTTCTTC
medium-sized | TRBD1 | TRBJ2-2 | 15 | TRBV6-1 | CASSPLTGGGGELFF | TGTGCCAGCAGCCCCCTGACAGGGGGTGGCGGGGAGCTGTTTTTT
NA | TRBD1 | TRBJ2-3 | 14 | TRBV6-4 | CPSTGQCGTNTQYF | TGCCCCAGCACGGGACAGTGTGGCACAAATACGCAGTATTTC
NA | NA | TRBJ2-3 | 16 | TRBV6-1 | CASSEYHLASSETQYF | TGTGCCAGCAGTGAATACCATCTCGCGAGCTCAGAGACGCAGTACTTT
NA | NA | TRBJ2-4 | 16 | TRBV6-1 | CASKGGGGWTKDTQYF | TGTGCCAGCAAGGGAGGCGGGGGCTGGACCAAAGACACCCAGTACTTC
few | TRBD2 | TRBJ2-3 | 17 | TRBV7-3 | CASSPGTSGRERDTQYF | TGTGCCAGCAGCCCCGGGACTAGCGGGAGAGAAAGAGATACGCAGTATTTT
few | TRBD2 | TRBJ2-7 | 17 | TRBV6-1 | CASTGPSGSFFFYEQYF | TGTGCCAGCACCGGACCTAGCGGGAGCTTCTTTTTCTACGAGCAGTACTTC
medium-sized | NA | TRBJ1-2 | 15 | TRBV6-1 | CASSEIRRAAFGYTF | TGTGCCAGCAGTGAAATCCGACGGGCGGCGTTCGGCTACACCTTC
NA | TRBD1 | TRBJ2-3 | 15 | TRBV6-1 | CASSDGQGLADTQYF | TGTGCCAGCAGTGATGGACAGGGTTTGGCAGATACGCAGTATTTT
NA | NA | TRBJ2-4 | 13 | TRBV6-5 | CASMLRATDTQYF | TGTGCCAGCATGTTGAGGGCCACAGATACTCAGTACTTT
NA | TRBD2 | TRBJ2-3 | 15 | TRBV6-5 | CASSYMGLAVDTQYF | TGTGCCAGCAGTTACATGGGACTAGCGGTGGATACGCAGTATTTT
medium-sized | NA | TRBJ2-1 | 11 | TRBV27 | CASSARDEQFF | TGTGCCAGCAGTGCGCGGGATGAGCAGTTCTTC
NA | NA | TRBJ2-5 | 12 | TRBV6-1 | CAVKGQLETQYF | TGTGCCGTCAAAGGGCAGCTAGAGACCCAGTACTTC
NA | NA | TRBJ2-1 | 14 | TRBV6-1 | CASSRTPSGNEQFF | TGTGCCAGCAGCCGTACTCCCTCGGGCAATGAGCAGTTCTTC
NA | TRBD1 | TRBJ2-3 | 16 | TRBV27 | CASRGKGAGVTDTQYF | TGTGCCAGCAGGGGTAAGGGGGCAGGCGTCACAGATACGCAGTATTTC
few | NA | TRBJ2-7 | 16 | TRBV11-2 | CASSYTSRVGPYEQYF | TGTGCCAGCAGCTACACCAGTAGAGTCGGACCCTACGAGCAGTACTTC
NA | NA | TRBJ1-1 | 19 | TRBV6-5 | CASSYSRSPLTGYNTEAFF | TGTGCCAGCAGTTACTCTCGGTCCCCGTTGACCGGATATAACACTGAAGCTTTCTTT
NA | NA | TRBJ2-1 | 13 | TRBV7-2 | CASSLSRVYEQFF | TGTGCCAGCAGCTTATCCAGGGTATACGAGCAGTTCTTC
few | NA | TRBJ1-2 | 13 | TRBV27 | CASSYGPGAGYTF | TGTGCCAGCAGTTACGGACCCGGGGCTGGCTACACCTTC
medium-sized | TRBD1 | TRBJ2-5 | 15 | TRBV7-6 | CASSLGQGALKTQYF | TGTGCCAGCAGCTTAGGACAGGGGGCTTTGAAGACCCAGTACTTC
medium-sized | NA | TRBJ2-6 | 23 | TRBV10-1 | CASSESLVSAGGGFSSGANVLTF | TGCGCCAGCAGTGAGTCTTTAGTTTCGGCCGGGGGCGGGTTTAGCTCTGGGGCCAACGTCCTGACTTTC
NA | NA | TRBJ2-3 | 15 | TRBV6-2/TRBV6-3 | CARGYGGRSQDTQYF | TGTGCCAGGGGTTACGGGGGCCGAAGCCAAGATACGCAGTACTTT
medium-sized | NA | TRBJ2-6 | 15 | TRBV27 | CASSSRNSGANVLTF | TGTGCCAGCAGTTCCCGCAACTCTGGGGCCAACGTCCTGACTTTC
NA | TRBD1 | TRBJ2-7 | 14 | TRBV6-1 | CASRRDRGFNEQYF | TGTGCCAGCAGGAGAGACAGGGGGTTCAACGAGCAGTACTTC
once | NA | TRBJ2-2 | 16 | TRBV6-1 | CASMGLQAVSTGTLFF | TGTGCCAGCATGGGCCTCCAGGCGGTGAGCACAGGGACGCTGTTTTTT
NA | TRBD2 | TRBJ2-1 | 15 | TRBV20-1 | CSAREVLAANNEQFF | TGCAGTGCTAGAGAGGTGCTAGCGGCCAACAATGAGCAGTTCTTC
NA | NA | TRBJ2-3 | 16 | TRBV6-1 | CASSEYQGGDPETQYF | TGTGCCAGCAGTGAATACCAGGGCGGGGACCCAGAGACCCAGTATTTT
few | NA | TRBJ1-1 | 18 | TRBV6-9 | CAKRGDSRLGGYGTEAFF | TGTGCCAAACGGGGTGACTCTAGGCTGGGTGGATACGGCACTGAAGCTTTCTTT